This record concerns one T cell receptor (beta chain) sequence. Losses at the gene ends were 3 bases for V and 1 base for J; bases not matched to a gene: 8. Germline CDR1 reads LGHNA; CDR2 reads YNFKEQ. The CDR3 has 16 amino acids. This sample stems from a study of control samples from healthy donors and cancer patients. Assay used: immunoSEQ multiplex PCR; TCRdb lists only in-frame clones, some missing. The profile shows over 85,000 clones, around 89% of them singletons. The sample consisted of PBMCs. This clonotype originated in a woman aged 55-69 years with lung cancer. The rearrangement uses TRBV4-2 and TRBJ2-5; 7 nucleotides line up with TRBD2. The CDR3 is CASSHGRGKGQETQYF. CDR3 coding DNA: TGTGCCAGCAGCCATGGGCGGGGGAAGGGCCAAGAGACCCAGTACTTC.